Below are 20 T cell receptor beta chains sequenced from a single sample in a study of T cell responses to AZD1222 COVID-19 vaccine. Method: immunoSEQ multiplex PCR; TCRdb's copy keeps in-frame clones and lacks some. The sample has fewer than 150,000 clones, almost 90% seen once; the top ten hold roughly 1.7%. The sequenced sample was peripheral blood, obtained 28 days after the second AZD1222 dose. The receptor source for this set is an adult who received the AZD1222 COVID-19 vaccine.

V usage is TRBV4-1 and J usage is TRBJ2-5, with TRBD1 as a possible D gene (6 bases). V lost 0 bases, J lost 1 base, and 15 bases lay in between. The germline CDR1 and CDR2 sequences are MGHRA and YSYEKL. The CDR3 runs to 17 residues. DNA of the CDR3: TGCGCCAGCAGCCAAGATAAGGGCTTAGGGGGCCAAGAGACCCAGTACTTC. Protein: CASSQDKGLGGQETQYF.

The V call is TRBV7-8, the J call TRBJ1-1; D unclear. The V and J ends lost 1 base and 5 bases respectively, with 11 bases between them. In germline, CDR1 is SGHVS, CDR2 FQNEAQ. CDR3 length: 14 residues. CDR3 coding DNA: TGTGCCAGCAGCTTAGGTATTGGGAGGACTGAAGCTTTCTTT. Translated, it gives CASSLGIGRTEAFF. The full variable domain, with the rest looked up from reference TRBV7-8 and TRBJ1-1, is GAGVSQSPRYKVAKRGQDVALRCDPISGHVSLFWYQQALGQGPEFLTYFQNEAQLDKSGLPSDRFFAERPEGSVSTLKIQRTQQEDSAVYLCASSLGIGRTEAFFGQGTRLTVV.

Only one count was recorded for this clone. The chain recombines TRBV30 with TRBJ1-2; D is ambiguous. Trimming pared 5 bases from V and 2 bases from J, leaving 12 bases between. Germline V lookup: CDR1 GTSNPN, CDR2 SVGIG (reference sequence). The CDR3 loop spans 13 amino acids. The CDR3 reads CAWVPGTNYGYTF. The CDR3 DNA sequence: TGTGCCTGGGTCCCCGGAACGAACTATGGCTACACCTTC.

The rearrangement links TRBV18 to TRBJ2-5; D might be TRBD1 (6 bases). The V end lost 3 bases, the J end lost 5 bases, and 10 bases lay between the germline ends. Looked up from germline, CDR1 is KGHSH and CDR2 is LQKENI. The CDR3 contains 13 residues. CDR3 sequence reads: CASSPGQGETQYF. CDR3 nucleotide sequence: TGTGCCAGCTCACCGGGTCAGGGGGAGACCCAGTACTTC.

The genes are TRBV5-4 and TRBJ1-1; no reliable D call. Germline-derived CDR1 and CDR2 are SGHNT and YYREEE (reference sequence). CDR3 length: 14 amino acids. Trimming pared 4 bases from V and 0 bases from J, leaving 10 bases between. The CDR3 DNA follows: TGTGCCAGCAGCGCACATAACTTGAACACTGAAGCTTTCTTT. It encodes CASSAHNLNTEAFF.

V and J are TRBV2 and TRBJ2-2; D remains unclear. CDR1 and CDR2 (germline): SNHLY, FYNNEI. The CDR3 has 15 amino acids. Deletions cut 2 bases from V and 5 bases from J, with 12 bases between. This CDR3 reads CASSEQRSRTGELFF. CDR3 DNA: TGTGCCAGCAGTGAACAACGGTCGAGGACCGGGGAGCTGTTTTTT.

The chain is built from TRBV16 and TRBJ2-7, with 8 bases identical to TRBD2. The germline CDR1 and CDR2 sequences are KGHSY and FQNENV. The CDR3 extends over 13 amino acids. Germline trimming cut 5 bases from V and 4 bases from J; bases unmatched to any gene: 4. CDR3 sequence (DNA): TGTGCCAGCAGCACTAGCGGAGGTTACGAGCAGTACTTC. It translates to CASSTSGGYEQYF. Complete variable domain (other parts from reference TRBV16 and TRBJ2-7): GEEVAQTPKHLVRGEGQKAKLYCAPIKGHSYVFWYQQVLKNEFKFLISFQNENVFDETGMPKERFSAKCLPNSPCSLEIQATKLEDSAVYFCASSTSGGYEQYFGPGTRLTVT.

V usage is TRBV5-6 and J usage is TRBJ1-4, with unresolved D. The CDR3 has 13 residues. Trimming pared 1 base from V and 3 bases from J, leaving 4 bases between. Germline V lookup: CDR1 SGHDT, CDR2 YYEEEE. CDR3 sequence reads: CASSLRSNEKLFF. The DNA for the CDR3 is TGTGCCAGCAGCTTGCGGTCTAATGAAAAACTGTTTTTT.

The genes are TRBV21-1 and TRBJ1-3; TRBD1 reflects the table's D call only, with no check against the DNA. TRBV21-1 is a pseudogene locus. The CDR3 has 14 residues. The CDR3 DNA is TGTGCCAGCAGCGATCAACAGGTCGGAAACACCATATATTTT. Translated: CASSDQQVGNTIYF.

This clone has more than one count but fewer than ten. The rearrangement joins TRBV9 to TRBJ2-5, with a weak D call TRBD2 (6 bases). The length of the CDR3 is 15 residues. Trimming removed 3 bases at V and 5 bases at J, with 17 bases between. Per the germline V gene, CDR1 is SGDLS and CDR2 is YYNGEE. For the CDR3, the DNA is TGTGCCAGCAGCGCCACGGGTAGCGGAGGGGAGACCCAGTACTTC. Translation: CASSATGSGGETQYF.

V is TRBV6-2 or TRBV6-3 and J is TRBJ2-7; the match to TRBD1 covers 9 bases. CDR3 length: 15 residues. The V gene end was trimmed by 2 bases and the J gene end by 4 bases; junction bases not matched to a gene: 6. Germline CDR1 MNHEY, CDR2 SVGEGT. CDR3 nucleotides: TGTGCCAGCAGTTACCCTACAGGGGGCGGGTACGAGCAGTACTTC. It translates to CASSYPTGGGYEQYF.

The V call is TRBV25-1, the J call TRBJ1-1; no firm D call. CDR1 and CDR2 (germline): MGHDK, SYGVNS. There are 13 residues in the CDR3. The V end lost 4 bases, the J end lost 5 bases, and 11 bases lay between the germline ends. The CDR3 DNA follows: TGTGCCAGCAGTGCGACCGCGTGGACTGAAGCTTTCTTT. Translating gives CASSATAWTEAFF.

The V call is TRBV28, the J call TRBJ2-2; either TRBD1 or TRBD2 may supply D (6 bases each). Trimming left V 8 bases short and J 4 bases short, with 14 bases between. Germline-derived CDR1 and CDR2 are MDHEN and SYDVKM. The CDR3 runs to 14 residues. The CDR3 loop is CASRWGAGTGELFF. Here the CDR3 DNA reads TGTGCCAGCCGTTGGGGGGCTGGCACCGGGGAGCTGTTTTTT.

V gene TRBV27 combines with J gene TRBJ2-3; 8 bases match TRBD2. V trimming: 5 bases; J trimming: 4 bases; junction bases outside the gene matches: 14. The CDR3 extends over 17 amino acids. CDR1 and CDR2 (germline): MNHEY, SMNVEV (reference sequence). CDR3: CASSKTSAGVIADTQYF. Written as DNA, the CDR3 is TGTGCCAGCAGTAAGACGTCAGCGGGAGTAATTGCAGATACGCAGTATTTT.

CDR3 nucleotides: TGTGCCAGCGTAGTTAGCAATCAGCCCCAGCATTTT. This sequence encodes CASVVSNQPQHF. The chain is built from TRBV28 and TRBJ1-5; no clear D. V was pared by 8 bases and J by 0 bases, with 5 bases between. The V gene's germline CDR1 is MDHEN and CDR2 SYDVKM. There are 12 residues in the CDR3.

This clone was found once. The J gene is TRBJ2-2, the V gene TRBV6-5, with D perhaps assigned TRBD1 or TRBD2 (7 bases each). The germline V gene has CDR1 MNHEY and CDR2 SVGAGI. V was pared by 6 bases and J by 1 base, with 12 bases between. CDR3 length: 15 residues. CDR3 residues: CASRQGGRNTGELFF. For the CDR3, the DNA is TGTGCCAGCAGGCAGGGGGGGCGGAACACCGGGGAGCTGTTTTTT.

This chain joins TRBV12-3 or TRBV12-4 and TRBJ2-3; D not certain. The CDR3 loop spans 13 amino acids. V gave up 5 bases and J gave up 0 bases, with 6 bases separating them. The CDR3 nucleotides read TGTGCCAGCAGTGCCCCGAGCACAGATACGCAGTATTTT. Its protein product is CASSAPSTDTQYF.

The chain recombines TRBV5-6 with TRBJ2-2, with 8 nucleotides matching TRBD1. Trimming at V came to 4 bases and at J to 5 bases, leaving 4 bases not matched to a gene. The CDR3 totals 14 residues. From germline, CDR1 is SGHDT and CDR2 YYEEEE. The CDR3 sequence is CASSRTGRTGELFF. The CDR3 DNA follows: TGTGCCAGCAGCAGGACAGGGCGGACCGGGGAGCTGTTTTTT.

This chain uses TRBV24-1 with TRBJ1-2; D remains unclear. Looked up from germline, CDR1 is KGHDR and CDR2 is SFDVKD. V lost 3 bases, J lost 6 bases, and 10 bases lay in between. This CDR3 comprises 13 residues. The CDR3 coding sequence is TGTGCCACCAGTGATCCCCCACGTGATGGCTACACCTTC. Amino acid sequence: CATSDPPRDGYTF.

The chain has TRBV10-3 and TRBJ1-2; D perhaps matches TRBD1 (6 bases). V lost 6 bases and J lost 4, with 15 bases in between. The CDR3 contains 14 residues. In germline, CDR1 is ENHRY, CDR2 SYGVKD. DNA of the CDR3: TGTGCCATCAGCCAACAGGGAGGAAGCTATGGCTACACCTTC. Residues: CAISQQGGSYGYTF.